The 28 T cell receptor beta chains below come from one sample, sequenced in a study of T cell repertoires in cytomegalovirus infection. From the reads, TCRdb called clonotypes with MiXCR, one entry per CDR3 protein. The sample contains more than 45,000 distinct CDR3 sequences, around 30% of which appear only once. These receptors have no known antigen. Input material: PBMCs, sequenced either directly or after in vitro stimulation (not recorded which). The receptors shown here come from a human donor in good health (CMV status not recorded). Some clones in this sample may be carry-over from other donors' samples.

This clonotype was found a few times. The gene calls are TRBV20-1 and TRBJ1-1, with 8 bases aligning to TRBD1. This CDR3 is built from 13 residues. CDR1 and CDR2 (germline): DFQATT, SNEGSKA (reference sequence). Unmatched junction bases numbered 0, after V lost 1 base and J lost 2 bases. CDR3 residues: CSARAGGNTEAFF. As DNA, the CDR3 is TGCAGTGCTAGAGCAGGGGGCAACACTGAAGCTTTCTTT.

This clonotype was detected ten times or more. The chain recombines TRBV14 with TRBJ2-1; 10 nucleotides agree with TRBD2. The CDR3 totals 16 residues. Germline V gene lookup returns CDR1 SGHDN and CDR2 FVKESK. V was clipped by 6 bases and J by 5 bases; unmatched bases: 10. The CDR3 sequence: CASSLNSGGFHNEQFF. In DNA, the CDR3 is TGTGCCAGCAGTCTCAATAGCGGGGGGTTCCACAATGAGCAGTTCTTC.

V gene TRBV19 combines with J gene TRBJ2-3, with 11 bases that match TRBD2. The CDR3 length is 17 residues. Trimming cost V 5 bases and J 0 bases; bases outside gene matches: 7. Germline CDR1 and CDR2: LNHDA and SQIVND (reference sequence). CDR3 DNA sequence: TGTGCCAGTAGTCCGGGACTAGCGGACCCGAGCACAGATACGCAGTATTTT. Translation: CASSPGLADPSTDTQYF.

The chain links TRBV9 to TRBJ1-2; D unclear. Trimming took 4 bases from V and 0 from J, leaving 10 bases between them. Germline CDR1 is SGDLS and CDR2 is YYNGEE. The CDR3 contains 14 residues. This CDR3 reads CASSPRPANYGYTF. DNA of the CDR3: TGTGCCAGCAGCCCCCGGCCCGCTAACTATGGCTACACCTTC. The full variable domain, with the rest looked up from reference TRBV9 and TRBJ1-2, is DSGVTQTPKHLITATGQRVTLRCSPRSGDLSVYWYQQSLDQGLQFLIQYYNGEERAKGNILERFSAQQFPDLHSELNLSSLELGDSALYFCASSPRPANYGYTFGSGTRLTVV.

The sample holds a few counts of this clonotype. This sequence joins TRBV15 and TRBJ1-2; unclear D gene. The CDR3 contains 14 residues. The germline gives CDR1 LNHNV, CDR2 YYDKDF (reference sequence). Trimming took 1 base from V and 8 from J, leaving 14 bases between them. In nucleotides, the CDR3 is TGTGCCACCAGCAGAGGGGTGGTGTTGAGCGGCTACACCTTC. Translation: CATSRGVVLSGYTF. The variable domain in full, with the rest retrieved from reference TRBV15 and TRBJ1-2, is DAMVIQNPRYQVTQFGKPVTLSCSQTLNHNVMYWYQQKSSQAPKLLFHYYDKDFNNEADTPDNFQSRRPNTSFCFLDIRSPGLGDTAMYLCATSRGVVLSGYTFGSGTRLTVV.

This clonotype was detected a few times. V gene TRBV4-1 combines with J gene TRBJ1-2; perhaps TRBD1 as D (5 bases). Trimming shortened V by 0 bases and J by 3 bases, and 8 bases separated the two germline ends. CDR1 and CDR2 (germline): MGHRA, YSYEKL. The CDR3 sequence is 14 residues long. Here the CDR3 reads CASSQENRHYGYTF. CDR3 DNA sequence: TGCGCCAGCAGCCAAGAAAACAGGCACTATGGCTACACCTTC.

This clonotype was counted many times. V and J are TRBV7-2 and TRBJ1-5, with D tentatively TRBD1 (5 bases). Deletions cut 1 base from V and 9 bases from J, with 10 bases between. Germline values: CDR1 SGHTA, CDR2 FQGNSA. This CDR3 comprises 13 residues. This CDR3 reads CASSLESGRPQHF. The CDR3 nucleotides are TGTGCCAGCAGCTTAGAGTCAGGGAGGCCCCAGCATTTT.

This clonotype was detected a few times. CDR3 region: CASSPRSVLAGALEQFF. In DNA form, the CDR3 reads TGTGCCAGCAGCCCGAGGTCGGTACTAGCGGGAGCTCTTGAGCAGTTCTTC. V is TRBV7-6 and J is TRBJ2-1; 11 bases match TRBD2. The CDR3 extends over 17 amino acids. The trim removed 5 bases at V and 9 bases at J, leaving 15 bases unmatched. Germline lookup yields CDR1 SGHVS and CDR2 FNYEAQ.

This chain joins TRBV7-2 and TRBJ2-7; 7 nucleotides line up with TRBD1. This CDR3 contains 14 residues. Germline V CDR1 and CDR2: SGHTA, FQGNSA. The J segment lost 5 bases and the V segment lost 1 base, leaving 5 bases of the junction unmatched. CDR3 sequence (DNA): TGTGCCAGCAGCTTAGAACAGGGGTTAGACGAGCAGTACTTC. It codes for CASSLEQGLDEQYF. The full variable domain, with the rest looked up from reference TRBV7-2 and TRBJ2-7, is GAGVSQSPSNKVTEKGKDVELRCDPISGHTALYWYRQSLGQGLEFLIYFQGNSAPDKSGLPSDRFSAERTGGSVSTLTIQRTQQEDSAVYLCASSLEQGLDEQYFGPGTRLTVT.

The J gene is TRBJ1-1, the V gene TRBV4-1; D gene ambiguous. Looked up from germline, CDR1 is MGHRA and CDR2 is YSYEKL. V lost 1 base and J 7 bases, leaving 13 bases between the germline ends. This CDR3 has 14 amino acids. The CDR3 DNA reads as TGCGCCAGCAGCCAAGTCGGGCCAGTACGTGAAGCTTTCTTT. This gives the protein CASSQVGPVREAFF.

J is TRBJ1-5 and V is TRBV15; TRBD1 might be the D (5 bases). V was cut by 0 bases and J by 4 bases, with 7 bases left in between. Looked up from germline, CDR1 is LNHNV and CDR2 is YYDKDF (reference sequence). The CDR3 is 14 amino acids. CDR3: CATSRDRGNQPQHF. The CDR3 DNA reads TGTGCCACCAGCAGAGATCGGGGGAATCAGCCCCAGCATTTT. The full variable domain, its missing parts supplied by reference TRBV15 and TRBJ1-5, is DAMVIQNPRYQVTQFGKPVTLSCSQTLNHNVMYWYQQKSSQAPKLLFHYYDKDFNNEADTPDNFQSRRPNTSFCFLDIRSPGLGDTAMYLCATSRDRGNQPQHFGDGTRLSIL.

This clonotype was found a few times. The genes are TRBV2 and TRBJ2-1; either TRBD1 or TRBD2 may supply D (5 bases each). With 8 bases removed from V and 0 bases from J, the gap between germline ends came to 14 bases. Germline V gene data show CDR1 as SNHLY and CDR2 as FYNNEI. The CDR3 covers 15 residues. In nucleotides, the CDR3 is TGTGCCAGCGGGGACGGAGATAGCTCCTACAATGAGCAGTTCTTC. Protein: CASGDGDSSYNEQFF.

This clonotype is a singleton in its sample. This sequence joins TRBV7-2 and TRBJ2-5, with TRBD1 as a possible D gene (5 bases). V was cut by 5 bases and J by 8 bases, with 12 bases left in between. The germline V gene encodes CDR1 SGHTA and CDR2 FQGNSA. CDR3 length: 12 amino acids. Written as DNA, the CDR3 is TGTGCCAGCAGCCCTGGGGCCCTTACCCAGTACTTC. Translation gives CASSPGALTQYF.

This clonotype was recorded a few times. The chain employs TRBV11-2 and TRBJ2-7; 11 bases line up with TRBD2. The CDR3 contains 15 residues. Germline CDR1 reads SGHAT; CDR2 reads FQNNGV. V was clipped by 2 bases and J by 1 base; unmatched bases: 1. CDR3 sequence (DNA): TGTGCCAGCAGCTTAACTAGCGGGAGTTCCTACGAGCAGTACTTC. It translates to CASSLTSGSSYEQYF. The complete variable domain, with remaining parts taken from reference TRBV11-2 and TRBJ2-7, reads EAGVAQSPRYKIIEKRQSVAFWCNPISGHATLYWYQQILGQGPKLLIQFQNNGVVDDSQLPKDRFSAERLKGVDSTLKIQPAKLEDSAVYLCASSLTSGSSYEQYFGPGTRLTVT.

V usage is TRBV7-4 and J usage is TRBJ1-2, with D perhaps TRBD1 (6 bases). Trimming removed 5 bases at V and 6 bases at J, with 10 bases between. The length of the CDR3 is 12 residues. The germline CDR1 and CDR2 sequences are SGHVT and SQSDAQ. CDR3 sequence (DNA): TGTGCCAGCAGCCCAGGACAGAATGGCTACACCTTC. Amino acid sequence: CASSPGQNGYTF.

The chain couples TRBV10-1 to TRBJ2-7; D is unresolved. V gave up 4 bases and J gave up 7 bases, with 8 bases separating them. The CDR3 is made up of 11 amino acids. Germline assignment: CDR1 WNHNN and CDR2 SYGVQD (reference sequence). The DNA of the CDR3 is TGCGCCAGCAGTGGTGGTGGGGAGCAGTACTTC. Its translation is CASSGGGEQYF.

This clonotype was counted at least ten times. The chain recombines TRBV12-3 or TRBV12-4 with TRBJ1-4; D is unclear. The CDR3 is 14 residues long. V dropped 0 bases and J dropped 5 bases, with 7 bases sitting between them. In nucleotides, the CDR3 is TGTGCCAGCAGTTTAGCCCGGTCAAATGAAAAACTGTTTTTT. The encoded protein is CASSLARSNEKLFF.

About this clonotype itself: Sequence at one end of the junction differs from germline and may be a read error. V usage is TRBV4-3 and J usage is TRBJ1-5; D gene unclear. This CDR3 has 13 residues. The germline gives CDR1 LGHNA, CDR2 YSLEER. In nucleotides, the CDR3 is TGCGCCAGCAGCCAAGATTTTGATCAGCCCCAGCCTTTT. It encodes CASSQDFDQPQPF.

CDR3 amino acids: CASSILAGVEQFF. In nucleotides, the CDR3 is TGTGCCAGTAGTATACTAGCGGGAGTTGAGCAGTTCTTC. The V call is TRBV19, the J call TRBJ2-1; 10 nucleotides match TRBD2. The CDR3 has 13 amino acids. Germline loops: CDR1 LNHDA, CDR2 SQIVND (reference sequence). Trimming cost V 2 bases and J 9 bases; bases outside gene matches: 1.

There are a few counts of this clonotype. The V and J genes are TRBV4-1 and TRBJ1-1; D may be TRBD1 (5 bases). The CDR3 runs 14 residues. Trimming removed 6 bases at V and 2 bases at J, with 13 bases between. From germline, CDR1 is MGHRA and CDR2 YSYEKL. CDR3 in amino acids: CASSPGGGNTEAFF. The CDR3, as DNA: TGCGCCAGCAGTCCCGGGGGAGGTAACACTGAAGCTTTCTTT.

This clonotype was seen many times. V usage is TRBV11-2 and J usage is TRBJ2-7, with unresolved D. V dropped 4 bases and J dropped 2 bases, with 18 bases sitting between them. Per germline, CDR1 SGHAT and CDR2 FQNNGV. CDR3 length: 16 residues. The CDR3 reads CASSSLGRRGTYEQYF. CDR3 coding DNA: TGTGCCAGCAGCTCGCTCGGACGGCGTGGGACCTACGAGCAGTACTTC. The complete variable domain, with remaining parts taken from reference TRBV11-2 and TRBJ2-7, reads EAGVAQSPRYKIIEKRQSVAFWCNPISGHATLYWYQQILGQGPKLLIQFQNNGVVDDSQLPKDRFSAERLKGVDSTLKIQPAKLEDSAVYLCASSSLGRRGTYEQYFGPGTRLTVT.

In DNA, the CDR3 is TGTGCCAGCAGCTTATCAGGGTTTGCAGGCACCGGGGAGCTGTTTTTT. This gives the protein CASSLSGFAGTGELFF. V is TRBV5-5 and J is TRBJ2-2; tentative D call: TRBD1 (5 bases). Germline V gene data show CDR1 as SGHKS and CDR2 as YYEKEE (reference sequence). The length of the CDR3 is 16 residues. V gave up 2 bases and J gave up 4 bases, with 15 bases separating them.

Many counts were recorded for this clonotype. The V and J genes are TRBV28 and TRBJ2-3, with D perhaps TRBD1 or TRBD2 (6 bases each). With 3 bases removed from V and 0 bases from J, the gap between germline ends came to 10 bases. Per the germline V gene, CDR1 is MDHEN and CDR2 is SYDVKM. The CDR3 is 15 amino acids. The CDR3 region is CASSFGGTSTDTQYF. The CDR3 DNA follows: TGTGCCAGCAGTTTTGGAGGGACAAGCACAGATACGCAGTATTTT.

This clonotype was detected a few times. For the CDR3, the DNA is TGTGCCAGCAGCCGGGGGGCCTCATTCATCTCCTACGAGCAGTACTTC. This encodes CASSRGASFISYEQYF. This sequence joins TRBV7-2 and TRBJ2-7, with D possibly matching TRBD2 (7 bases). Trimming shortened V by 5 bases and J by 0 bases, and 17 bases separated the two germline ends. This CDR3 has 16 amino acids. Germline values: CDR1 SGHTA, CDR2 FQGNSA.

V usage is TRBV7-2 and J usage is TRBJ1-6; D not certain. This CDR3 is built from 13 residues. Trimming cost V 10 bases and J 0 bases, with 7 bases left between them. CDR1 is SGHTA and CDR2 is FQGNSA in the germline V gene. CDR3 protein: CATGVSYNSPLHF. CDR3 bases: TGTGCCACAGGTGTCTCCTATAATTCACCCCTCCACTTT.

This clonotype was detected only a few times. This chain links TRBV6-5 with TRBJ2-3, with D unclear. Germline CDR1 is MNHEY and CDR2 is SVGAGI. Trimming removed 8 bases at V and 2 bases at J, with 17 bases between. The CDR3 spans 15 residues. The CDR3 nucleotides are TGTGCCAGCTCCTCATCAGGATATTTCACAGATACGCAGTATTTT. Its protein is CASSSSGYFTDTQYF.

This clonotype was recorded many times. This rearrangement joins TRBV7-2 to TRBJ2-3; D is unresolved. V lost 3 bases, J lost 3 bases, and 16 bases lay in between. Germline CDR1 SGHTA, CDR2 FQGNSA. The CDR3 totals 16 residues. The CDR3 DNA is TGTGCCAGCAGCTTCCCCTCATGGACGACGACAGATACGCAGTATTTT. Protein sequence: CASSFPSWTTTDTQYF.

The chain employs TRBV7-2 and TRBJ2-7, with 8 bases identical to TRBD2. The germline V gene encodes CDR1 SGHTA and CDR2 FQGNSA. There are 15 residues in the CDR3. J was trimmed by 2 bases and V by 5 bases; bases with no gene match: 8. The CDR3 loop reads CASSQNRGGTYEQYF. For the CDR3, the DNA is TGTGCCAGCAGCCAGAACCGGGGGGGCACCTACGAGCAGTACTTC.